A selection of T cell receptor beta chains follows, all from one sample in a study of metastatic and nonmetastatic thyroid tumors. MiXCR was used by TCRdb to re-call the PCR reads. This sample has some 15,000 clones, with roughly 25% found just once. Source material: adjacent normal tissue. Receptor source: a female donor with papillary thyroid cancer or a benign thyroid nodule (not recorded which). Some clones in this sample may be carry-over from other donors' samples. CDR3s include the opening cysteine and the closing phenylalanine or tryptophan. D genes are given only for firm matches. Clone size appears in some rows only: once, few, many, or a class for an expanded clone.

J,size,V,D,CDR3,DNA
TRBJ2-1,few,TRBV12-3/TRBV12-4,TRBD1,CASSPRQGVNNEQFF,TGTGCCAGCAGTCCCCGACAGGGGGTAAACAATGAGCAGTTCTTC
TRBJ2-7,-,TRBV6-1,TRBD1,CASSEDGTGNYEQYF,TGTGCCAGCAGTGAAGACGGGACAGGGAACTACGAGCAGTACTTC
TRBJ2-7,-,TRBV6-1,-,CASSEGSRDNYEQYF,TGTGCCAGCAGTGAAGGGTCCAGGGACAACTACGAGCAGTACTTC
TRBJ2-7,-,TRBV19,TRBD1,CASSRQGTGEQYF,TGTGCCAGTAGCCGACAGGGGACGGGAGAGCAGTACTTC
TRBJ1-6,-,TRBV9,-,CASSGTGDNSPLHF,TGTGCCAGCAGCGGGACTGGGGATAATTCACCCCTCCACTTT
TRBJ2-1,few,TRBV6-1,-,CASSAGREQFF,TGTGCCAGCAGTGCCGGAAGGGAGCAGTTCTTC
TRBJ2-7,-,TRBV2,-,CASSVTGSSYEQYF,TGTGCCAGCAGCGTTACAGGATCCTCCTACGAGCAGTACTTC
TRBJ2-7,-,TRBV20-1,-,CSAPSYSSYEQYF,TGCAGTGCCCCCAGCTATAGCTCCTACGAGCAGTACTTC
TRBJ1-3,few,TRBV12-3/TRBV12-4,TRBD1,CASRKQGLVKADTIYF,TGTGCCAGCAGGAAACAGGGGCTCGTGAAGGCGGACACCATATATTTT
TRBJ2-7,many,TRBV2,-,CASLRTYEQYF,TGTGCCTCCCTACGGACCTACGAGCAGTACTTC
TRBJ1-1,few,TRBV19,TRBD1,CASSQGTGVRTEAFF,TGTGCCAGTAGTCAAGGGACAGGGGTGAGAACTGAAGCTTTCTTT
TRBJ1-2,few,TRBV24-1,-,CATSGPVRGDANYGYTF,TGTGCCACCAGTGGCCCAGTTCGGGGGGACGCTAACTATGGCTACACCTTC
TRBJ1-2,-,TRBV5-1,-,CASSLAGLDGYTF,TGCGCCAGCAGCTTGGCTGGATTGGATGGCTACACCTTC
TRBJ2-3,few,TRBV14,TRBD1,CASSQLTGGADTQYF,TGTGCCAGCAGCCAATTGACAGGGGGGGCAGATACGCAGTATTTT
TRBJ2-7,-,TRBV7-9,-,CASTPRSAVTYEQYF,TGTGCCAGCACCCCACGGTCAGCGGTTACCTACGAGCAGTACTTC
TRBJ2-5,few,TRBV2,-,CASSAPQETQYF,TGTGCCAGCAGTGCCCCCCAAGAGACCCAGTACTTC
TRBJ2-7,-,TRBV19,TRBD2,CASSPTSGRVSYEQYF,TGTGCCAGTAGTCCTACTAGCGGGAGGGTCTCCTACGAGCAGTACTTC
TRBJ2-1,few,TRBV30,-,CAWSLISREQFF,TGTGCCTGGAGTCTCATTAGTCGTGAGCAGTTCTTC
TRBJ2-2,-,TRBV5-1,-,CASSSQNAGELFF,TGCGCCAGCAGCTCTCAGAACGCCGGGGAGCTGTTTTTT
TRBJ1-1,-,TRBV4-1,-,CASSQDQSPAFF,TGCGCCAGCAGCCAAGATCAATCCCCCGCTTTCTTT
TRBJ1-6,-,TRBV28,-,CASSPPRQTNSPLHF,TGTGCCAGCAGTCCCCCCCGACAGACCAATTCACCCCTCCACTTT
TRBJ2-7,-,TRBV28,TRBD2,CASSKREKSYEQYF,TGTGCCAGCAGTAAGCGGGAGAAATCCTACGAGCAGTACTTC
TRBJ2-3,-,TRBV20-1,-,CSARPQDTQYF,TGCAGTGCTAGGCCCCAAGATACGCAGTATTTT
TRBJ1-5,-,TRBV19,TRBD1,CASSIPGGHQPQHF,TGTGCCAGTAGTATTCCAGGGGGCCATCAGCCCCAGCATTTT
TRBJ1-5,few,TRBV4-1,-,CASSQTDRNSNQPQHF,TGCGCCAGCAGCCAAACGGACAGAAATAGCAATCAGCCCCAGCATTTT
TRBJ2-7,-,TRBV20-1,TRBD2,CSAYRLAGNEQYF,TGCAGTGCTTATCGACTAGCGGGCAACGAGCAGTACTTC
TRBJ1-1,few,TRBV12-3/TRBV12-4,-,CASSSPGSSTEAFF,TGTGCCAGCAGTTCCCCAGGGTCTAGCACTGAAGCTTTCTTT
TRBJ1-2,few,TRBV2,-,CASSEYRIVHGYTF,TGTGCCAGCAGTGAGTATCGGATAGTTCATGGCTACACCTTC
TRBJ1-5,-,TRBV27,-,CASSFTRGNQPQHF,TGTGCCAGCAGTTTTACCCGGGGCAATCAGCCCCAGCATTTT
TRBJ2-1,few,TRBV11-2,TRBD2,CASSASSGVSYNEQFF,TGTGCCAGCAGCGCTTCTAGCGGGGTGTCCTACAATGAGCAGTTCTTC
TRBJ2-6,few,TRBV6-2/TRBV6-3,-,CASSRVSGANVLTF,TGTGCCAGCAGCCGTGTATCTGGGGCCAACGTCCTGACTTTC
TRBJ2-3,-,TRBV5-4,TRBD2,CASSLSGGSRIDTQYF,TGTGCCAGCAGCTTATCGGGCGGGAGCAGAATAGATACGCAGTATTTT
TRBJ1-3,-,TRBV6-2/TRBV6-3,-,CASSSRLLSGNANYF,TGTGCCAGCAGTTCCCGGTTACTCTCTGGAAACGCCAACTATTTT
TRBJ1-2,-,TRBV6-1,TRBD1,CASSSFPVSTGNYGYTF,TGTGCCAGCAGTTCCTTCCCTGTGTCGACAGGGAACTATGGCTACACCTTC
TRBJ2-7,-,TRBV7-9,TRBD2,CASTLWGGDEQYF,TGTGCCAGCACCCTCTGGGGGGGAGACGAGCAGTACTTC
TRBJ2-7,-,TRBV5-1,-,CASSPDSPYEQYF,TGCGCCAGCAGCCCGGACAGCCCCTACGAGCAGTACTTC
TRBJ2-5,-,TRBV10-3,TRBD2,CAISIRDRDSGRAIETQYF,TGTGCCATCAGTATCCGGGACAGGGATAGCGGGAGGGCCATAGAGACCCAGTACTTC
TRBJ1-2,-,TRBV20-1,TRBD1,CSAGTGGGYGYTF,TGCAGTGCTGGGACAGGGGGCGGCTATGGCTACACCTTC
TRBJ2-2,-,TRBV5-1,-,CASGAELGSTWELFF,TGCGCCAGCGGAGCGGAATTGGGGAGCACTTGGGAGCTGTTTTTT
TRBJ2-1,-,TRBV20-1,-,CSAVRQWQFF,TGCAGTGCTGTAAGGCAATGGCAGTTCTTC
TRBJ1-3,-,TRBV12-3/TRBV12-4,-,CASLSGDAGNTIYF,TGTGCCAGTTTATCCGGGGATGCTGGAAACACCATATATTTT
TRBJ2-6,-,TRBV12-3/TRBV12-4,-,CASSLGTPGANVLTF,TGTGCCAGCAGCCTTGGGACCCCTGGGGCCAACGTCCTGACTTTC
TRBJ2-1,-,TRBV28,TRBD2,CASSSRGLAGGYNEQFF,TGTGCCAGCAGTTCGCGTGGACTAGCGGGAGGGTACAATGAGCAGTTCTTC
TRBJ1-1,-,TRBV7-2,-,CASSSGPANTEAFF,TGTGCCAGCAGCTCGGGACCCGCGAACACTGAAGCTTTCTTT
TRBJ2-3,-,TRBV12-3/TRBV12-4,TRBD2,CASSPARGTSGDADTQYF,TGTGCCAGCAGTCCCGCGCGGGGGACTAGCGGGGATGCAGATACGCAGTATTTT